These 6 T cell receptor beta chains came from one sample sequenced in a study of Ad26.COV2.S vaccination and SARS-CoV-2 variants. Stated treatment: roughly 20 received Ad26.COV2.S at low or high dose, single or two shots; 5 received placebo; per-sample allocation not given. Sampling happened 63 days after the first vaccine or placebo injection. The assay was immunoSEQ multiplex PCR, and TCRdb's table has in-frame clones only and misses some. The table lists around 300,000 clones, around 90% of them singletons. The material was peripheral blood, obtained in a trial of Ad26.COV2.S vaccine versus placebo. All receptors derive from a person aged 18-60 years who received the Ad26.COV2.S COVID-19 vaccine or a placebo.

The chain links TRBV20-1 to TRBJ1-4, with TRBD1 as a possible D gene (5 bases). Germline lookup yields CDR1 DFQATT and CDR2 SNEGSKA (reference sequence). The CDR3 runs to 14 residues. Trimming took 3 bases from V and 4 from J, leaving 12 bases between them. CDR3 sequence reads: CSASGQGSNEKLFF. In DNA, the CDR3 is TGCAGTGCTAGTGGTCAGGGAAGTAATGAAAAACTGTTTTTT.

The chain employs TRBV6-5 and TRBJ2-7, with D possibly called TRBD1 or TRBD2 (6 bases each). CDR1 is MNHEY and CDR2 is SVGAGI in the germline V gene. This CDR3 has 14 residues. Trimming stripped 4 bases from V and 5 bases from J, with 15 bases between. The CDR3 DNA reads TGTGCCAGCAGTTCCCTGCGGGACAAAGACGAGCAGTACTTC. Its protein product is CASSSLRDKDEQYF.

CDR3 DNA sequence: TGCGCCAGCAGCCAAGGGGCAGGGAGGTATGGTCAGCCCCAGCATTTT. Translated: CASSQGAGRYGQPQHF. The chain links TRBV4-3 to TRBJ1-5, with D possibly being TRBD1 (5 bases). V dropped 1 base and J dropped 6 bases, with 16 bases sitting between them. CDR3 size: 16 residues. Germline V CDR1 and CDR2: LGHNA, YSLEER.

The J gene is TRBJ2-7, the V gene TRBV5-1; D is uncertain. Per the germline V gene, CDR1 is SGHRS and CDR2 is YFSETQ. The V end lost 3 bases, the J end lost 2 bases, and 12 bases lay between the germline ends. CDR3 length: 14 amino acids. CDR3 region: CASSSATDPYEQYF. CDR3 in DNA: TGCGCCAGCAGCTCAGCGACGGACCCCTACGAGCAGTACTTC.

This clone came up many times. J is TRBJ2-1 and V is TRBV6-4; 13 positions agree with TRBD2. Germline CDR1 reads MRHNA; CDR2 reads SNTAGT. The CDR3 contains 15 residues. Germline trimming cut 6 bases from V and 3 bases from J; bases unmatched to any gene: 2. The CDR3 DNA follows: TGTGCCAGCAGCCGGACTAGCGGGAGCTACAATGAGCAGTTCTTC. Amino acid sequence: CASSRTSGSYNEQFF.

The chain combines TRBV4-3 with TRBJ2-2; the D gene is possibly TRBD1 (5 bases). The ends were cut back, 4 bases at V and 5 bases at J, with 14 bases in the middle. This CDR3 is 15 amino acids long. Germline V gene sequence: CDR1 LGHNA, CDR2 YSLEER. CDR3 region: CASSLQRGSTGELFF. The CDR3 coding sequence is TGCGCCAGCAGCCTCCAAAGGGGATCTACCGGGGAGCTGTTTTTT.